This is a list of T cell receptor beta chains from one sample in a study of cytomegalovirus exposure and HLA in healthy donors. Sequencing used immunoSEQ multiplex PCR; TCRdb keeps in-frame clones, though not all of them. The repertoire has 100,000 to 150,000 clones, roughly 86% of them found once; the top ten carry about 3.7%. The sequenced sample was PBMCs. The receptors originated from a man aged 25-45 years in good health and CMV-seronegative. Both conserved end residues are part of each CDR3. The D gene is left open where the match is weak. Where a row states a size, it is once, few, many or the class of an expanded clone; other rows omit it.

CDR3: CASSRGQGFGQPQHF
DNA: TGTGCCAGCAGCAGGGGACAGGGGTTTGGTCAGCCCCAGCATTTT
J: TRBJ1-5
D: TRBD1
V: TRBV9
size: once

CDR3: CASSYEGYYGYTF
DNA: TGCGCCAGCAGCTATGAGGGCTACTATGGCTACACCTTC
J: TRBJ1-2
D: .
V: TRBV5-1
size: .

CDR3: CASRGGGNQPQHF
DNA: TGTGCCAGCAGGGGAGGAGGGAATCAGCCCCAGCATTTT
J: TRBJ1-5
D: .
V: TRBV6-5
size: .

CDR3: CASRFGYGYTF
DNA: TGTGCCAGTAGATTCGGCTATGGCTACACCTTC
J: TRBJ1-2
D: .
V: TRBV19
size: .

CDR3: CSAGVTVNTEAFF
DNA: TGCAGCGCTGGGGTGACAGTGAACACTGAAGCTTTCTTT
J: TRBJ1-1
D: .
V: TRBV29-1
size: .

CDR3: CASSPGTNYEQYF
DNA: TGTGCCAGCAGCCCCGGGACAAATTACGAGCAGTACTTC
J: TRBJ2-7
D: .
V: TRBV6-6
size: .

CDR3: CASSLGTGEQYF
DNA: TGTGCCAGCAGCTTAGGGACAGGCGAGCAGTACTTC
J: TRBJ2-7
D: TRBD1
V: TRBV7-9
size: .

CDR3: CASSNLDRESYGYTF
DNA: TGTGCCAGCAGTAACCTAGACAGAGAGTCTTATGGCTACACCTTC
J: TRBJ1-2
D: .
V: TRBV28
size: .

CDR3: CASSPDRVGNQPQHF
DNA: TGTGCCAGCTCACCCGACAGGGTCGGCAATCAGCCCCAGCATTTT
J: TRBJ1-5
D: TRBD1
V: TRBV18
size: .

CDR3: CASSLNRDAYNEQFF
DNA: TGTGCCAGCAGCTTGAACAGGGACGCCTACAATGAGCAGTTCTTC
J: TRBJ2-1
D: .
V: TRBV5-4
size: .

CDR3: CASSTDRDYEQYF
DNA: TGTGCCAGCAGCACGGACAGGGACTACGAGCAGTACTTC
J: TRBJ2-7
D: TRBD1
V: TRBV7-9
size: .

CDR3: CASSSTGGGATEAFF
DNA: TGTGCCAGCAGCTCCACAGGGGGCGGAGCGACTGAAGCTTTCTTT
J: TRBJ1-1
D: TRBD1
V: TRBV11-2
size: .

CDR3: CASSLVKGTHPDTQYF
DNA: TGCGCCAGCAGCTTGGTCAAAGGGACTCACCCTGATACGCAGTATTTT
J: TRBJ2-3
D: .
V: TRBV5-1
size: once

CDR3: CASSLGIGATYEQYF
DNA: TGTGCCAGCAGCTTAGGCATTGGGGCCACCTACGAGCAGTACTTC
J: TRBJ2-7
D: .
V: TRBV7-9
size: .

CDR3: CASRQADLNTEAFF
DNA: TGTGCCAGTCGCCAGGCCGATTTGAACACTGAAGCTTTCTTT
J: TRBJ1-1
D: .
V: TRBV19
size: .

CDR3: CASTRGRAGEGETQYF
DNA: TGTGCCAGCACCAGGGGGCGGGCAGGGGAGGGAGAGACCCAGTACTTC
J: TRBJ2-5
D: .
V: TRBV9
size: .

CDR3: CASSAGADYEQYF
DNA: TGCGCCAGCAGTGCTGGGGCGGATTACGAGCAGTACTTC
J: TRBJ2-7
D: .
V: TRBV5-1
size: .

CDR3: CASVPGQQNIQYF
DNA: TGTGCCAGCGTGCCGGGACAGCAGAACATTCAGTACTTC
J: TRBJ2-4
D: TRBD1
V: TRBV18
size: .

CDR3: CASSPPGTVQETQYF
DNA: TGTGCCAGCAGCCCCCCCGGGACAGTCCAAGAGACCCAGTACTTC
J: TRBJ2-5
D: TRBD1
V: TRBV7-6
size: .

CDR3: CASSLSTGGIYEQYF
DNA: TGCGCCAGCAGCTTGTCGACAGGGGGAATCTACGAGCAGTACTTC
J: TRBJ2-7
D: TRBD1
V: TRBV5-1
size: .

CDR3: CASSYGPGQGRNQPQHF
DNA: TGTGCCAGCAGCTACGGCCCAGGACAGGGCCGCAATCAGCCCCAGCATTTT
J: TRBJ1-5
D: TRBD1
V: TRBV7-9
size: .

CDR3: CASSLEDRGAGGYTF
DNA: TGTGCCAGCAGCTTAGAGGACAGGGGGGCAGGTGGCTACACCTTC
J: TRBJ1-2
D: TRBD1
V: TRBV7-9
size: .

CDR3: CASSLEGAGEKLFF
DNA: TGTGCCAGCAGCTTAGAGGGGGCAGGGGAAAAACTGTTTTTT
J: TRBJ1-4
D: TRBD1
V: TRBV13
size: .

CDR3: CASGIAGVTGELFF
DNA: TGCGCCAGCGGTATAGCGGGGGTGACCGGGGAGCTGTTTTTT
J: TRBJ2-2
D: TRBD2
V: TRBV5-1
size: .

CDR3: CASSPGLAINEQYF
DNA: TGCGCCAGCAGCCCGGGACTAGCGATCAACGAGCAGTACTTC
J: TRBJ2-7
D: TRBD2
V: TRBV5-1
size: .

CDR3: CASSQDLAGGREQFF
DNA: TGTGCCAGCAGCCAAGATCTCGCGGGGGGGCGGGAGCAGTTCTTC
J: TRBJ2-1
D: TRBD2
V: TRBV14
size: once

CDR3: CASRRTSGVAKNIQYF
DNA: TGTGCCAGTAGACGGACTAGCGGGGTAGCCAAAAACATTCAGTACTTC
J: TRBJ2-4
D: TRBD2
V: TRBV19
size: .

CDR3: CASSRAGTDLTYEKNIQYF
DNA: TGTGCCAGCAGCCGAGCCGGGACAGATCTAACCTACGAAAAAAACATTCAGTACTTC
J: TRBJ2-4
D: TRBD1
V: TRBV4-2
size: .

CDR3: CASSRDSVSPLHF
DNA: TGTGCCAGCTCCCGGGACAGCGTTTCACCCCTCCACTTT
J: TRBJ1-6
D: TRBD1
V: TRBV28
size: .

CDR3: CASSVGGLLEETQYF
DNA: TGTGCCAGCAGCGTAGGTGGGCTATTAGAAGAGACCCAGTACTTC
J: TRBJ2-5
D: .
V: TRBV9
size: .

CDR3: CASSLGGGRGSTGELFF
DNA: TGTGCCAGCAGCTTGGGAGGCGGGAGGGGTTCTACCGGGGAGCTGTTTTTT
J: TRBJ2-2
D: TRBD2
V: TRBV5-4
size: once